This paragraph covers one T cell receptor (beta chain) sequence. This sample is drawn from a study of blood T cells in healthy people across ages. Trimming shortened V by 0 bases and J by 0 bases, and 6 bases separated the two germline ends. The CDR3 spans 14 residues. Looked up from germline, CDR1 is DFQATT and CDR2 is SNEGSKA (reference sequence). Through a sample-barcoded 5' primer and a J-beta primer mix, a second PCR was run for about 6 to 11 cycles. One entry per CDR3 protein results from TCRdb running MiXCR on the 5' RACE reads. The sample yields 780,000 or so distinct CDR3 sequences, 53% seen once.

The gene calls are TRBV20-1 and TRBJ1-5, with D uncertain. The TCR originated in a man at least 80 years old in good health. Sequencing was performed on blood. This CDR3 is CSARDDGSNQPQHF. The CDR3 DNA follows: TGCAGTGCTAGAGATGACGGTAGCAATCAGCCCCAGCATTTT.